This TCR beta chain was obtained from a study of blood T cell repertoires in COVID-19. Overall study context: Spain, Italy and the United States supplied samples that represented acute and convalescent COVID-19. Sample material is recorded as cDNA or gDNA derived from T cells, B-cell-depleted T cells, or PBMCs.

Original analysis: Amplification of reference gene primers was used by the study to estimate nucleated cell counts. Using immunoSEQ multiplex PCR, the repertoire was profiled, and TCRdb retains in-frame clones only, with some absent. The V and J calls and the clone size are those of that table, but D and trimming were determined from the DNA. The sample has about 67,000 clones, about 89% seen once; the top ten hold under 6.5%. Germline CDR1 LGHNA, CDR2 YNFKEQ. V was cut by 3 bases and J by 8 bases, with 17 bases left in between. The length of the CDR3 is 16 residues. The sequencing input was peripheral blood. The chain uses TRBV4-2 and TRBJ1-6; no firm D call. The TCR comes from a man aged 45-60 years with active COVID-19. CDR3 DNA: TGTGCCAGCAGCCAGGTTAACGGCCTGCGGGATTCACCCCTCCACTTT. As protein: CASSQVNGLRDSPLHF.